These 29 T cell receptor beta chains originate from one sample sequenced in a study of blood T cell repertoires in COVID-19. Clones were sequenced by immunoSEQ multiplex PCR, and TCRdb holds only the in-frame ones, with some missing. The sample has fewer than 250,000 clones; 87% are singletons. Input material: PBMCs or T cells enriched from blood (not recorded which). Receptors were obtained from a woman in her 30s with acute COVID-19.

This clone was seen a single time. This chain connects TRBV27 to TRBJ1-1; 8 bases match TRBD1. Germline CDR1 and CDR2: MNHEY and SMNVEV (reference sequence). This CDR3 contains 17 residues. The junction had 11 bases not matched to a gene; V was cut back by 5 bases and J by 0 bases. This CDR3 reads CASSTPAPGQVNTEAFF. CDR3 bases: TGTGCCAGCAGTACCCCAGCCCCGGGACAGGTGAACACTGAAGCTTTCTTT.

The gene calls are TRBV27 and TRBJ2-3, with 7 bases lining up with TRBD2. The V and J ends lost 2 bases and 0 bases, in that order; junction bases with no gene match: 2. Germline V gene lookup returns CDR1 MNHEY and CDR2 SMNVEV (reference sequence). This CDR3 region has 15 residues. This chain's CDR3 is CASSLQRGSTDTQYF. The DNA for the CDR3 is TGTGCCAGCAGTTTACAGCGGGGTAGCACAGATACGCAGTATTTT.

The chain couples TRBV4-1 to TRBJ1-4; TRBD1 matches 8 bases. The CDR3 runs to 14 residues. Germline assignment: CDR1 MGHRA and CDR2 YSYEKL. V shed 5 bases and J 8 bases; nucleotides not matched to a gene: 7. The CDR3 nucleotides are TGCGCCAGCAGCGAACCAGGGGGCCGGGAAAAACTGTTTTTT. Protein sequence: CASSEPGGREKLFF.

The chain carries TRBV19 and TRBJ2-5; possible D gene TRBD2, 6 bases. Trimming removed 5 bases at V and 2 bases at J, with 9 bases between. This CDR3 spans 13 amino acids. The germline CDR1 and CDR2 sequences are LNHDA and SQIVND (reference sequence). CDR3 sequence reads: CASSGTQQETQYF. The CDR3 nucleotides read TGTGCCAGTAGTGGGACTCAACAAGAGACCCAGTACTTC.

The chain employs TRBV6-2 or TRBV6-3 and TRBJ1-1, with TRBD1 as a possible D gene (5 bases). CDR1 is MNHEY and CDR2 is SVGEGT in the germline V gene. V shed 5 bases and J shed 10 bases, with 17 bases lying between them. The CDR3 consists of 13 residues. DNA of the CDR3: TGTGCCAGCAGTACCTCAGGACACCAGAGAGCTTTCTTT. It is translated as CASSTSGHQRAFF.

The genes are TRBV4-1 and TRBJ1-5; D gene ambiguous. The CDR3 spans 16 residues. Deletions cut 1 base from V and 7 bases from J, with 17 bases between. Germline V gives CDR1 MGHRA, CDR2 YSYEKL. The CDR3 reads CASSQGVAQREQPQHF. Here the CDR3 DNA reads TGCGCCAGCAGCCAAGGTGTGGCCCAACGGGAACAGCCCCAGCATTTT.

The CDR3 DNA follows: TGTGCCAGCAGCCAGCTTGGGGAGCTATCCCCGTATAGCAATCAGCCCCAGCATTTT. This sequence encodes CASSQLGELSPYSNQPQHF. V gene TRBV7-6 combines with J gene TRBJ1-5; D unresolved. There are 19 residues in the CDR3. V gave up 5 bases and J gave up 0 bases, with 23 bases separating them. Germline V CDR1 and CDR2: SGHVS, FNYEAQ.

The gene calls are TRBV9 and TRBJ1-5; a weak D match, TRBD1 (6 bases). Trimming took off 1 base at V and 3 bases at J, with 8 bases between the two ends. The CDR3 runs 14 residues. From germline, CDR1 is SGDLS and CDR2 YYNGEE. The CDR3 bases are TGTGCCAGCAGCGTAACAGGGTCCAATCAGCCCCAGCATTTT. Its translation is CASSVTGSNQPQHF.

This sequence joins TRBV5-1 and TRBJ2-3; 8 bases fit TRBD2. Germline V gene lookup returns CDR1 SGHRS and CDR2 YFSETQ. Trimming removed 3 bases from V and 11 bases from J; junction bases left unmatched: 17. The CDR3 length is 16 residues. The CDR3 is CASSSRLATGQNEQYF. The CDR3 DNA reads TGCGCCAGCAGCTCCCGACTAGCGACTGGACAAAACGAGCAGTATTTT.

V is TRBV21-1 and J is TRBJ1-1. TRBV21-1 has pseudogene status. There are 14 residues in the CDR3. The CDR3 nucleotides read TGTGCCAGCAGCAAAGGCGGGGGTACTATTGAAGCTTTCTTT. Residues: CASSKGGGTIEAFF.

The chain is built from TRBV6-1 and TRBJ2-7, with 7 bases lining up with TRBD2. CDR1 and CDR2 from the germline V gene are MNHNS and SASEGT. The V segment lost 3 bases and the J segment 0 bases; nucleotides outside the gene matches: 2. The CDR3 is 14 residues long. The CDR3 DNA reads as TGTGCCAGCAGTGAGGGCGGGAGCTCCTACGAGCAGTACTTC. Translating it yields CASSEGGSSYEQYF.

The chain couples TRBV27 to TRBJ1-2, with a tentative D call TRBD1 (5 bases). V was clipped by 0 bases and J by 5 bases, with 10 bases between them. This CDR3 has 14 residues. Per germline, CDR1 MNHEY and CDR2 SMNVEV (reference sequence). Here the CDR3 DNA reads TGTGCCAGCAGTTTATCAGGGGAAGGATATGGCTACACCTTC. Translation gives CASSLSGEGYGYTF.

The chain links TRBV5-6 to TRBJ2-7; TRBD1 is a possible D gene (5 bases). V dropped 0 bases and J dropped 1 base, with 17 bases sitting between them. Germline V gives CDR1 SGHDT, CDR2 YYEEEE. The CDR3 extends over 17 amino acids. CDR3 nucleotide sequence: TGTGCCAGCAGCTTGGAGTCAGGGTTTAAAGGATCCTACGAGCAGTACTTC. Translating gives CASSLESGFKGSYEQYF.

The J gene is TRBJ2-1, the V gene TRBV11-2; 7 bases line up with TRBD2. Per the germline V gene, CDR1 is SGHAT and CDR2 is FQNNGV. V gave up 1 base and J gave up 0 bases; unmatched junction bases: 6. The CDR3 runs 17 residues. CDR3 sequence: CASSLGSSGISYNEQFF. The CDR3 DNA follows: TGTGCCAGCAGCTTAGGCTCTAGCGGTATCTCCTACAATGAGCAGTTCTTC.

The chain joins TRBV6-5 to TRBJ1-2; 7 bases map to TRBD1. Germline values: CDR1 MNHEY, CDR2 SVGAGI. The CDR3 is made up of 14 amino acids. V lost 6 bases and J lost 6; bases outside the gene matches: 10. The CDR3 region is CASSRDREEDGYTF. CDR3 coding DNA: TGTGCCAGCAGCCGAGACAGGGAGGAAGATGGCTACACCTTC.

In this sample, this clone turned up once. CDR3 loop: CASSSASLGRSLGEQFF. CDR3 nucleotide sequence: TGTGCCAGCAGCTCGGCCAGCCTGGGGCGGTCCTTGGGTGAGCAGTTCTTC. The rearrangement uses TRBV7-9 and TRBJ2-1; a possible D gene is TRBD1 (5 bases). Per germline, CDR1 SEHNR and CDR2 FQNEAQ (reference sequence). The CDR3 is made up of 17 amino acids. The V end lost 4 bases, the J end lost 9 bases, and 25 bases lay between the germline ends.

V gene TRBV9 combines with J gene TRBJ2-5, with TRBD2 identical over 9 bases. V shed 0 bases, J shed 2 bases, and the junction held 8 bases outside the gene matches. Germline V gene lookup returns CDR1 SGDLS and CDR2 YYNGEE. The CDR3 contains 17 residues. CDR3 loop: CASSVDDSGGEQETQYF. Written as DNA, the CDR3 is TGTGCCAGCAGCGTAGACGATAGCGGGGGAGAACAAGAGACCCAGTACTTC.

CDR3 sequence reads: CAISPSGEGFNQPQHF. The CDR3 DNA sequence: TGTGCCATCAGCCCGTCCGGGGAGGGGTTCAATCAGCCCCAGCATTTT. V gene TRBV10-3 combines with J gene TRBJ1-5; D perhaps matches TRBD1 (5 bases). The CDR3 has 16 residues. The germline CDR1 and CDR2 sequences are ENHRY and SYGVKD. The ends were cut back, 6 bases at V and 3 bases at J, with 18 bases in the middle.

The rearrangement uses TRBV7-2 and TRBJ1-1; D not certain. Trimming cost V 5 bases and J 4 bases, with 5 bases left between them. Germline V gives CDR1 SGHTA, CDR2 FQGNSA. CDR3 length: 11 amino acids. CDR3 sequence: CASSAITEAFF. CDR3 sequence (DNA): TGTGCCAGCAGCGCGATCACTGAAGCTTTCTTT.

The gene calls are TRBV5-6 and TRBJ1-2; D is possibly TRBD1 (5 bases). The CDR3 spans 14 residues. Germline V gives CDR1 SGHDT, CDR2 YYEEEE. Deletions cut 0 bases from V and 4 bases from J, with 10 bases between. The CDR3 loop is CASSLGRTPYGYTF. CDR3 DNA: TGTGCCAGCAGCTTGGGAAGGACACCCTATGGCTACACCTTC.

V gene TRBV10-3 combines with J gene TRBJ1-2, with 8 bases matching TRBD1. The CDR3 is made up of 13 amino acids. From germline, CDR1 is ENHRY and CDR2 SYGVKD. After removal of 7 bases from V and 3 bases from J, the junction contained 4 bases not matched to a gene. The CDR3: CAIKQQGDYGYTF. The CDR3 DNA reads TGTGCCATCAAACAACAGGGGGACTATGGCTACACCTTC.

V and J are TRBV9 and TRBJ1-5; 9 bases agree with TRBD1. Germline V gene lookup returns CDR1 SGDLS and CDR2 YYNGEE. The CDR3 spans 15 residues. V was pared by 4 bases and J by 3 bases, with 5 bases of the junction left unmatched. The CDR3 DNA is TGTGCCAGCAGCCAGACAGGGGGGAACAATCAGCCCCAGCATTTT. Its translation is CASSQTGGNNQPQHF.

The gene calls are TRBV10-2 and TRBJ1-1, with D unresolved. With 2 bases removed from V and 11 bases from J, the gap between germline ends came to 21 bases. This CDR3 has 15 amino acids. CDR1 is WSHSY and CDR2 is SAAADI in the germline V gene. CDR3 bases: TGCGCCAGCAGTGAGGGAGACGATAACACACCGTGGGCTTTCTTT. The encoded protein is CASSEGDDNTPWAFF.

This clone appeared once. This chain uses TRBV7-6 with TRBJ2-1; the D gene is possibly TRBD2 (6 bases). CDR3 length: 15 residues. Germline CDR1 and CDR2: SGHVS and FNYEAQ. Trimming took 5 bases from V and 4 from J, leaving 15 bases between them. The CDR3 region has the DNA TGTGCCAGCAGCATAGGCGCCGGGACTTACAATGAGCAGTTCTTC. This sequence encodes CASSIGAGTYNEQFF.

J is TRBJ1-1 and V is TRBV29-1, with D perhaps matching TRBD1 (6 bases). The V end was cut by 8 bases, the J end by 7 bases, with 20 bases between. Germline values: CDR1 SQVTM, CDR2 ANQGSEA. CDR3 length: 13 residues. CDR3 DNA sequence: TGCAGCTCGGCAGGGGCCGAGACCGTTGAAGCTTTCTTT. Translated: CSSAGAETVEAFF. Full variable domain (outside the CDR3, taken from reference TRBV29-1 and TRBJ1-1): SAVISQKPSRDICQRGTSLTIQCQVDSQVTMMFWYRQQPGQSLTLIATANQGSEATYESGFVIDKFPISRPNLTFSTLTVSNMSPEDSSIYLCSSAGAETVEAFFGQGTRLTVV.

The chain joins TRBV19 to TRBJ2-1; 10 nucleotides align to TRBD1. This CDR3 is 12 amino acids long. The germline V gene encodes CDR1 LNHDA and CDR2 SQIVND (reference sequence). The V gene end was trimmed by 6 bases and the J gene end by 11 bases; junction bases not matched to a gene: 4. The CDR3 nucleotides are TGTGCCAGTAGCCGACAGGGGGCCAAGCAGTTCTTC. This gives the protein CASSRQGAKQFF.

This sequence joins TRBV5-4 and TRBJ1-1; D unclear. The germline V and J ends were trimmed by 4 bases and 6 bases, with 13 bases remaining between them. Germline CDR1 is SGHNT and CDR2 is YYREEE (reference sequence). The CDR3 has 13 residues. Here the CDR3 DNA reads TGTGCCAGCAGCCTGGACGGCCGGGCTGAAGCTTTCTTT. Protein sequence: CASSLDGRAEAFF.

The chain uses TRBV11-2 and TRBJ1-1; perhaps TRBD1 as D (6 bases). This CDR3 has 12 amino acids. V gave up 5 bases and J gave up 5 bases, with 9 bases separating them. CDR1 SGHAT and CDR2 FQNNGV come from the germline V gene. The CDR3 DNA follows: TGTGCCAGCAGCCGCCAGGGGACTGAAGCTTTCTTT. Translated: CASSRQGTEAFF.

The chain combines TRBV7-9 with TRBJ2-7, with a tentative D call TRBD2 (6 bases). Germline V lookup: CDR1 SEHNR, CDR2 FQNEAQ (reference sequence). The CDR3 totals 14 residues. Trimming took off 2 bases at V and 3 bases at J, with 11 bases between the two ends. CDR3 sequence reads: CASSLRGGIYEQYF. DNA for the CDR3: TGTGCCAGCAGCTTACGTGGCGGGATCTACGAGCAGTACTTC.